This T cell receptor beta chain was sequenced in a study of blood T cell repertoires in COVID-19. Study background: Sites across the United States, Italy and Spain contributed samples from acute and convalescent COVID-19.

Trimming took off 5 bases at V and 0 bases at J, with 14 bases between the two ends. The CDR3 runs to 15 residues. Germline CDR1 SGDLS, CDR2 YYNGEE. Some clones are missing from TCRdb's copy, which holds only in-frame ones; the method was immunoSEQ multiplex PCR. The sample records roughly 250,000 clones, approximately 84% being singletons. The sequencing input was peripheral blood. This sequence originates from a person between 70 and 80 years old with COVID-19, enrolled during active disease. V and J are TRBV9 and TRBJ1-2, with no clear D. The CDR3 sequence is CASRASGEPNYGYTF. CDR3 sequence (DNA): TGTGCCAGCAGAGCTAGCGGGGAACCTAACTATGGCTACACCTTC.